This TCR beta chain was sequenced in a study of shared clonotypes between healthy human individuals. Whole-study context: Per-donor plates numbered three CD4 naive, three CD4 memory, two CD8 naive and one CD8 memory. Study findings and constraints: Around 5% was the fraction of naive CD4 clonotypes found shared across four donors. What naive subsets generally showed was a larger estimated richness than memory subsets showed.

This CDR3 contains 16 residues. Trimming left V 1 base short and J 0 bases short, with 13 bases between. Germline CDR1 MGHRA, CDR2 YSYEKL. CD8 cells classed as naive were CD45RO-negative and positively selected for CCR7, excluding terminally differentiated effector memory CD45RA+ cells. The method was immunoSEQ multiplex PCR; TCRdb's version includes in-frame clones alone and lacks a portion of them. Of 550,000 to 600,000 clones listed, about 98% were seen once; the top ten hold 0.3%. Remarks on this clone: Its specificity is unknown.

Source material: naive CD8+ T cells sorted from blood. The V and J genes are TRBV4-1 and TRBJ2-7, with D possibly matching TRBD2 (6 bases). The sequence was obtained from a man under 40 in good health. CDR3 bases: TGCGCCAGCAGCCAAGTTTTGGGGCGGGGCTCCTACGAGCAGTACTTC. It is translated as CASSQVLGRGSYEQYF.